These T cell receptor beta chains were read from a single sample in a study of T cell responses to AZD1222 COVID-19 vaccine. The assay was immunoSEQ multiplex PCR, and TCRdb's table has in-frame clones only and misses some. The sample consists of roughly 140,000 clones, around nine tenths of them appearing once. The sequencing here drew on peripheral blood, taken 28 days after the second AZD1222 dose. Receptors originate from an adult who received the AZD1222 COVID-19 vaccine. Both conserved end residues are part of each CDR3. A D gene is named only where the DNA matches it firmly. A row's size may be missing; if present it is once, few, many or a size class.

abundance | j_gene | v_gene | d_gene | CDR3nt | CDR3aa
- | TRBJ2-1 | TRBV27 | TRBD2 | TGTGCCACCTCCCCCGCGGCGGGAGTTCCCACATCGGAGTTCTTC | CATSPAAGVPTSEFF
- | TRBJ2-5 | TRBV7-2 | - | TGTGCCAGCAGCAACGCGGGATTCCAAGAGACCCAGTACTTC | CASSNAGFQETQYF
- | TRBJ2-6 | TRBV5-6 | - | TGTGCCAGCAGCTTGGAGACTGGGGCCAACGTCCTGACTTTC | CASSLETGANVLTF
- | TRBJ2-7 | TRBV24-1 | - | TGTGCCACCAGTGATTTGTTGGGGGACGAGCAGTACTTC | CATSDLLGDEQYF
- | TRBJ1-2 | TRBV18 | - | TGTGCCAGCTCACTTACAGCAGGATCTAACTATGGCTACACCTTC | CASSLTAGSNYGYTF
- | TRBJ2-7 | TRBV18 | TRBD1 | TGTGCCAGCTCACCCCGGGACAGGGGGCCCTACGAGCAGTACTTC | CASSPRDRGPYEQYF
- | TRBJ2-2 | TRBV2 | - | TGTGCCAGCAATACAGGGATGGCCGGGGAGCTGTTTTTT | CASNTGMAGELFF
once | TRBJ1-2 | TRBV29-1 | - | TGCAGCGTTGAAGACCCCTTCTATGGCTACACCTTC | CSVEDPFYGYTF
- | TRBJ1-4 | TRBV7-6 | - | TGTGCCAGCAGCTTAGAGACACCAGCAACTAATGAAAAACTGTTTTTT | CASSLETPATNEKLFF
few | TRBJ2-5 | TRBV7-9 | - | TGTGCCAGCAGCTTAGAGTCCCTGAGTAGGGAGACCCAGTACTTC | CASSLESLSRETQYF
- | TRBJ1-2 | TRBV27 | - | TGTGCCAGCAGCTCCGGTGGCAGGGTGGGCTATGGCTACACCTTC | CASSSGGRVGYGYTF
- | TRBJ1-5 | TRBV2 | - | TGTGCCAGCAGTGAGGGGACTAGCAGAAGCAAACAGCCCCAGCATTTT | CASSEGTSRSKQPQHF
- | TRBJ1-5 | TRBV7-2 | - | TGTGCCAGCAGCCCCGGCCCGGTAGGGCCCCAGCATTTT | CASSPGPVGPQHF
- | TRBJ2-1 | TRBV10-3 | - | TGTGCCATCAGCGCAGCTTCGGGACTTCGCGAGAGCAATGAGCAGTTCTTC | CAISAASGLRESNEQFF
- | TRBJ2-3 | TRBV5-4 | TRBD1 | TGTGCCAGCAGCTCCGCCGACAGGGCAGCAGATACGCAGTATTTT | CASSSADRAADTQYF
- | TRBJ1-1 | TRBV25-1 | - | TGTGCCAGCAGTGAATTCCACAACACTGAAGCTTTCTTT | CASSEFHNTEAFF
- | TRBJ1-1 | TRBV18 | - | TGTGCCAGCTCACCCCCGGGGGGGTACACTGAAGCTTTCTTT | CASSPPGGYTEAFF
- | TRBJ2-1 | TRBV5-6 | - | TGTGCCAGCTTTCCCCGGTGGAGTCACAATGAGCAGTTCTTC | CASFPRWSHNEQFF
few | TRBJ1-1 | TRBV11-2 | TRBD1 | TGTGCCAGCAGCGGGGACAGGGGAGGGTCTGAAGCTTTCTTT | CASSGDRGGSEAFF
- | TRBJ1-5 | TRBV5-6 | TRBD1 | TGTGCCAGCAGCTTGGGGGGGACAGGGAGTAGCAATCAGCCCCAGCATTTT | CASSLGGTGSSNQPQHF
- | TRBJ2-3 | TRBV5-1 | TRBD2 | TGCGCCAGCAGCTTGGCCGGGAGGGCCTCAGATACGCAGTATTTT | CASSLAGRASDTQYF
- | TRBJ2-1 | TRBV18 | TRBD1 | TGTGCCAGCTCACCACCTTGGGGACAGGGGTCCTACAATGAGCAGTTCTTC | CASSPPWGQGSYNEQFF
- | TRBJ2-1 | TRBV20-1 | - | TGCAGTGCTAGAATGAATGAGCAGTTCTTC | CSARMNEQFF
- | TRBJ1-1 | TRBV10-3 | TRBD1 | TGTGCCATCAGTGACACAGGGGAGCTGGAAAACACTGAAGCTTTCTTT | CAISDTGELENTEAFF
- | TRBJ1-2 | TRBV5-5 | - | TGTGCCAGCAGCCAAGGACAGACTTTCTATGGCTACACCTTC | CASSQGQTFYGYTF
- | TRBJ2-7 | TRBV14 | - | TGTGCCAGCAGCCAACAGGACGGACCCTACGAGCAGTACTTC | CASSQQDGPYEQYF
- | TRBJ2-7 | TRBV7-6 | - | TGTGCCAGCAGCCGGACTAGGGGGTTCGACGAGCAGTACTTC | CASSRTRGFDEQYF